These T cell receptor beta chains were read from a single sample in a study of T cell responses to AZD1222 COVID-19 vaccine. Libraries were prepared by immunoSEQ multiplex PCR; TCRdb keeps only in-frame clonotypes and omits some of them. The repertoire holds approximately 80,000 clones, with 80% to 90% as singletons. The sample was peripheral blood, taken 28 days after the second AZD1222 dose. The source of these receptors is an adult who received the AZD1222 COVID-19 vaccine. Both conserved end residues are part of each CDR3. D genes are given only for firm matches. The listing skips clone size in some rows; elsewhere it reads once, few, many or a size class.

CDR3nt	CDR3aa	abundance	j_gene	v_gene	d_gene
TGTGCCACCAGCGGGAATCTGATTCCCACTGAAGCTTTCTTT	CATSGNLIPTEAFF	-	TRBJ1-1	TRBV15	-
TGCGCCAGCACGGACAGGTATGTTGGCGCTTTCTTT	CASTDRYVGAFF	-	TRBJ1-1	TRBV23-1	TRBD1
TGCAGCGTTGGACAGACAAACTACGAGCAGTACTTC	CSVGQTNYEQYF	-	TRBJ2-7	TRBV29-1	-
TGTGCCAGCAGTCTGACAGGACTGAACACTGAAGCTTTCTTT	CASSLTGLNTEAFF	-	TRBJ1-1	TRBV27	-
TGCAGCGTTGAAGGGGGACAGGGTCTAGATGGCTACACCTTC	CSVEGGQGLDGYTF	-	TRBJ1-2	TRBV29-1	TRBD1
TGTGCCAGCAACCCGGGGGGGGGTATGTACAATGAGCAGTTCTTC	CASNPGGGMYNEQFF	-	TRBJ2-1	TRBV7-8	TRBD2
TGTGCCAGCAGCTTTTCAGGGGTAATGAACACTGAAGCTTTCTTT	CASSFSGVMNTEAFF	-	TRBJ1-1	TRBV11-3	-
TGTGCCAGCAGTGACTTCGACAGGGAACTTGGCTACACCTTC	CASSDFDRELGYTF	-	TRBJ1-2	TRBV6-2/TRBV6-3	TRBD1
TGTGCCAGCAGCCAAGGGACAGGGTTCGGCTACACCTTC	CASSQGTGFGYTF	-	TRBJ1-2	TRBV4-2	TRBD1
TGTGCCAGCAGCCTTCGGGGGGAGGGTGAGCAGTTCTTC	CASSLRGEGEQFF	once	TRBJ2-1	TRBV7-2	TRBD2
TGTGCCAGCAGGCCGGGAGGCAACACCGGGGAGCTGTTTTTT	CASRPGGNTGELFF	-	TRBJ2-2	TRBV28	TRBD2
TGTGCCAGCAGCCAAGAGAGTCCGGGACAAGGTCCCTACGAGCAGTACTTC	CASSQESPGQGPYEQYF	-	TRBJ2-7	TRBV4-2	-
TGTGCCAGCAGCTTATCAGGAAAATCCTACGAGCAGTACTTC	CASSLSGKSYEQYF	-	TRBJ2-7	TRBV7-3	-